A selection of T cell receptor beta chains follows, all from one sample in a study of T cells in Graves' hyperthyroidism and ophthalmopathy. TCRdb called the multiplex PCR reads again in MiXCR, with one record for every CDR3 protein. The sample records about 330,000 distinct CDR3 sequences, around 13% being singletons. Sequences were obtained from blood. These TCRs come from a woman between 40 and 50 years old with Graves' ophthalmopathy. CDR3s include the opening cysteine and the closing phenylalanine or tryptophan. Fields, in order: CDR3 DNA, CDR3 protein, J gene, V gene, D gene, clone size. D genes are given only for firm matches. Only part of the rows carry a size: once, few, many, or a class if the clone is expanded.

DNA: TGTGCCACCAGCAGAGCGGTAGCGGGAAATGAGCAGTTCTTC
CDR3: CATSRAVAGNEQFF
J: TRBJ2-1
V: TRBV15
D: TRBD2
size: many

DNA: TGTGCCAGCAAACGGGGGACAGGGGCCAACTACAATGAGCAGTTCTTC
CDR3: CASKRGTGANYNEQFF
J: TRBJ2-1
V: TRBV27
D: TRBD1
size: .

DNA: TGCGCCAGCAGCTGGAAGGGTGCTTCCACTGAAGCTTTCTTT
CDR3: CASSWKGASTEAFF
J: TRBJ1-1
V: TRBV5-1
D: .
size: few

DNA: TGTGCCAGCAGTTTAGTGTTGGGTACCGGGGAGCTGTTTTTT
CDR3: CASSLVLGTGELFF
J: TRBJ2-2
V: TRBV12-3/TRBV12-4
D: .
size: many

DNA: TGTGCCACCAGTTTGGACGGGAACACCGGGGAGCTGTTTTTT
CDR3: CATSLDGNTGELFF
J: TRBJ2-2
V: TRBV24-1
D: .
size: .

DNA: TGCAGCCACCTAGGATCTGGCGGGGACGAGCAGTACTTC
CDR3: CSHLGSGGDEQYF
J: TRBJ2-7
V: TRBV20-1
D: .
size: many

DNA: TGTGCCAGCAGCTTGGCCTTGCGACCCAGCACAGATACGCAGTATTTT
CDR3: CASSLALRPSTDTQYF
J: TRBJ2-3
V: TRBV5-5
D: .
size: many

DNA: TGCGCCAGCAGCCCCGGAGTGCAAGTAACTAATGAAAAACTGTTTTTT
CDR3: CASSPGVQVTNEKLFF
J: TRBJ1-4
V: TRBV4-1
D: .
size: once

DNA: TGTGCCAGTAGTATACCTAGCGGGAAGGGGAATGAGCAGTTCTTC
CDR3: CASSIPSGKGNEQFF
J: TRBJ2-1
V: TRBV19
D: TRBD2
size: many

DNA: TGTGCCAGCAGTGACTCCGGACTAGCGGGCCTTGAGCAGTTCTTC
CDR3: CASSDSGLAGLEQFF
J: TRBJ2-1
V: TRBV2
D: TRBD2
size: .

DNA: TGTGCCAGCAGCTCCGGGGGAGCACGAGAAGCTTTCTTT
CDR3: CASSSGGAREAFF
J: TRBJ1-1
V: TRBV5-6
D: .
size: few

DNA: TGTGCCAGCAGTGTGTCGGGACAGGGTGAAAAACTGTTTTTT
CDR3: CASSVSGQGEKLFF
J: TRBJ1-4
V: TRBV12-3/TRBV12-4
D: TRBD1
size: many